The next 15 T cell receptor beta chains were all read from a single sample in a study of shared clonotypes between healthy human individuals. The table came from immunoSEQ multiplex PCR; TCRdb's copy has only in-frame clones and leaves some out. The data contain 2,500,000 or so clones, roughly 93% of them singletons. The specimen sequenced was naive CD4+ T cells from PBMCs. Documented subset: CD45RA+ positively selected. These receptor sequences come from a man younger than 35 in good health. Some clones in this sample may be carry-over from other donors' samples.

This chain links TRBV18 with TRBJ2-5; weak D call: TRBD1 (5 bases). CDR3 length equals 15 residues. Germline CDR1 KGHSH, CDR2 LQKENI. V was trimmed by 3 bases and J by 4 bases, leaving 15 bases between them. The CDR3 DNA sequence: TGTGCCAGCTCACCCCGTGGATCAGGGTTAGAGACCCAGTACTTC. This translates into CASSPRGSGLETQYF.

The rearrangement uses TRBV18 and TRBJ2-1; 9 nucleotides line up with TRBD2. Germline loops: CDR1 KGHSH, CDR2 LQKENI. CDR3 size: 12 residues. The ends lost 11 bases at V and 8 bases at J; junction bases unmatched: 7. The CDR3 nucleotides read TGTGCCGAGCGGGAGGCAGGCGATGAGCAGTTCTTC. It yields the protein CAEREAGDEQFF.

This clone was picked up one time. This chain connects TRBV9 to TRBJ1-1; D ambiguous. Germline V lookup: CDR1 SGDLS, CDR2 YYNGEE. This CDR3 spans 14 amino acids. The V end lost 4 bases, the J end lost 1 base, and 11 bases lay between the germline ends. This chain's CDR3 is CASSSRMGNTEAFF. The CDR3 region has the DNA TGTGCCAGCAGCTCAAGGATGGGGAACACTGAAGCTTTCTTT.

The gene calls are TRBV7-3 and TRBJ2-7; possibly TRBD1 or TRBD2 for D (5 bases each). The CDR3 runs 15 residues. Trimming took 0 bases from V and 2 from J, leaving 11 bases between them. Germline lookup yields CDR1 SGHTA and CDR2 FQGTGA. CDR3 coding DNA: TGTGCCAGCAGCTTAACCGGGGCAGAAGCCTACGAGCAGTACTTC. Translated, it gives CASSLTGAEAYEQYF.

The CDR3 region is CASTSAGWQETQYF. The CDR3 DNA reads TGTGCCAGCACCTCCGCAGGGTGGCAAGAGACCCAGTACTTC. V gene TRBV2 combines with J gene TRBJ2-5, with a possible D match to TRBD1 (5 bases). This CDR3 contains 14 residues. V was trimmed by 7 bases and J by 2 bases, leaving 14 bases between them. Germline V gives CDR1 SNHLY, CDR2 FYNNEI.

As DNA, the CDR3 is TGTGCCAGCTCACTTTGGACAGGCCCGAACACTGAAGCTTTCTTT. Residues: CASSLWTGPNTEAFF. The chain uses TRBV18 and TRBJ1-1, with 7 bases that match TRBD1. With V trimmed by 4 bases and J by 1 base, 6 bases remained unmatched. CDR1 is KGHSH and CDR2 is LQKENI in the germline V gene. This CDR3 is 15 amino acids long.

In regard to this clone: The same CDR3 also results from other DNA sequences found in this sample. The rearrangement joins TRBV5-1 to TRBJ2-5; 10 bases fit TRBD2. This CDR3 comprises 15 residues. Germline V gene lookup returns CDR1 SGHRS and CDR2 YFSETQ. J lost 2 bases, V lost 0 bases, and 1 base had no gene match. The CDR3 DNA reads as TGCGCCAGCAGCTTGGTAGCGGGGGGTCAAGAGACCCAGTACTTC. Translating gives CASSLVAGGQETQYF.

The chain recombines TRBV5-6 with TRBJ2-1, with TRBD2 matching over 9 bases. The CDR3 consists of 15 residues. Germline V gives CDR1 SGHDT, CDR2 YYEEEE. J was trimmed by 10 bases and V by 1 base; bases with no gene match: 9. The CDR3 sequence is CASSLSASGAPEQFF. DNA of the CDR3: TGTGCCAGCAGCTTGTCGGCTAGCGGGGCCCCCGAGCAGTTCTTC.

The J gene is TRBJ2-7, the V gene TRBV5-8; D is perhaps TRBD1 or TRBD2 (5 bases each). Germline V gene sequence: CDR1 SGHTS, CDR2 YDEGEE. This CDR3 spans 14 amino acids. V lost 4 bases and J lost 5, with 16 bases in between. Written as DNA, the CDR3 is TGTGCCAGCAGCGATTCCGGGACCGACGACGAGCAGTACTTC. It yields the protein CASSDSGTDDEQYF.

The chain combines TRBV7-3 with TRBJ2-1, with D possibly being TRBD2 (5 bases). The CDR3 has 18 amino acids. Germline assignment: CDR1 SGHTA and CDR2 FQGTGA. Trimming removed 2 bases at V and 0 bases at J, with 17 bases between. For the CDR3, the DNA is TGTGCCAGCAGCTTATATAGCCCCCAGCGGAGCTCCTACAATGAGCAGTTCTTC. Its protein product is CASSLYSPQRSSYNEQFF.

This chain uses TRBV11-1 with TRBJ2-1, with 13 nucleotides matching TRBD2. Germline CDR1 SGHAT, CDR2 FQDESV (reference sequence). The CDR3 consists of 18 residues. J lost 4 bases, V lost 2 bases, and 8 bases had no gene match. The CDR3 region is CASSLYTSGRAGYNEQFF. In DNA, the CDR3 is TGTGCCAGCAGCTTATATACTAGCGGGAGGGCCGGATACAATGAGCAGTTCTTC.

The gene calls are TRBV6-5 and TRBJ2-1, with 15 bases aligning to TRBD2. V lost 5 bases to trimming and J lost 6 bases; unmatched junction nucleotides: 2. Germline assignment: CDR1 MNHEY and CDR2 SVGAGI. The CDR3 runs to 15 residues. CDR3 region: CASSRTSGRANEQFF. CDR3 bases: TGTGCCAGCAGTAGGACTAGCGGGAGGGCCAATGAGCAGTTCTTC.

The CDR3 here is CAISESRQGGGYTF. As DNA, the CDR3 is TGTGCCATCAGTGAGTCGAGGCAGGGAGGTGGCTACACCTTC. The chain carries TRBV10-3 and TRBJ1-2, with a tentative D call TRBD1 (5 bases). Germline V gives CDR1 ENHRY, CDR2 SYGVKD. This CDR3 has 14 residues. The V end was cut by 0 bases, the J end by 7 bases, with 12 bases between.

The chain is built from TRBV4-1 and TRBJ2-7; D unresolved. Germline lookup yields CDR1 MGHRA and CDR2 YSYEKL. V was cut by 3 bases and J by 5 bases, with 14 bases left in between. This CDR3 comprises 14 residues. The CDR3 region is CASSQVPDGNEQYF. DNA for the CDR3: TGCGCCAGCAGCCAGGTCCCTGATGGGAACGAGCAGTACTTC.

The chain employs TRBV2 and TRBJ2-5; no clear D. Germline V gene data show CDR1 as SNHLY and CDR2 as FYNNEI. This CDR3 has 12 residues. Trimming left V 5 bases short and J 4 bases short, with 8 bases between. The CDR3 is CASSYRTETQYF. CDR3 sequence (DNA): TGTGCCAGCAGTTACCGAACAGAGACCCAGTACTTC. The full variable domain, in which reference TRBV2 and TRBJ2-5 provide the parts outside the CDR3, is EPEVTQTPSHQVTQMGQEVILRCVPISNHLYFYWYRQILGQKVEFLVSFYNNEISEKSEIFDDQFSVERPDGSNFTLKIRSTKLEDSAMYFCASSYRTETQYFGPGTRLLVL.